The clone carrying this TCR beta chain is categorized as medium-sized (0.01 to 0.1%). Its target is not known. Germline-derived CDR1 and CDR2 are SGHTA and FQGNSA. This CDR3 is 12 amino acids long. V dropped 5 bases and J dropped 7 bases, with 11 bases sitting between them. Tregs were sorted as CD4+CD25+CD127-/low cells. Overall study results and limits: Tumor memory CD4+ T cell TCR gene usage was found to cluster with blood and lymph node memory CD4+ cells and with lymph node naive CD4+ cells.

TCRdb recomputed calls from the 5' RACE reads with MiXCR, one row per CDR3 protein. Of 8,500 to 13,000 distinct CDR3 sequences detected, roughly a sixth appear once; the ten largest clones hold roughly 3.8%. The specimen sequenced was Tregs sorted from a lymph node. The rearrangement uses TRBV7-2 and TRBJ1-1; D may be TRBD1 (6 bases). This TCR derives from a female donor with breast cancer. The CDR3 region is CASSRQGIEAFF. The CDR3 nucleotides read TGTGCCAGCAGCCGGCAGGGGATTGAAGCTTTCTTT.